The clone carrying this T cell receptor (beta chain) was seen at least ten times. What it recognizes is unknown. The source of the sample is a study of early T cells in non-severe SARS-CoV-2 infection. As for the study in general: Sequencing of unsorted whole blood was done on bulk RNA, leaving chains unpaired. Overall study results and limits: The VDJdb matching leaned toward anti-spike CD8 responses and overlooked private and CD4 specificities.

Separate cDNA molecules each had unique molecular identifiers attached to them. One entry per CDR3 protein results from TCRdb running MiXCR on the 5' RACE reads. This sample has about 67,000 distinct CDR3 sequences, with roughly 10% found just once. The ends were cut back, 0 bases at V and 2 bases at J, with 7 bases in the middle. The CDR3 is 14 amino acids. CDR1 is LGHNA, CDR2 YNFKEQ, per germline. The TCR originated in an adult who was a healthcare worker with PCR-confirmed SARS-CoV-2 infection or an uninfected control (not recorded which). The rearrangement joins TRBV4-2 to TRBJ1-2; possibly TRBD1 for D (5 bases). Sequences were obtained from whole blood. The CDR3 loop is CASSQDAGNYGYTF. CDR3 DNA sequence: TGTGCCAGCAGCCAAGATGCAGGGAACTATGGCTACACCTTC.